A selection of T cell receptor beta chains follows, all from one sample in a study of blood T cell repertoires in COVID-19. Using immunoSEQ multiplex PCR, the repertoire was profiled, and TCRdb retains in-frame clones only, with some absent. Of about 190,000 clones listed, roughly 88% were seen once; the top ten hold roughly 5.6%. Sequenced material: peripheral blood. The receptors were gathered from a woman in her forties who had recovered from COVID-19. The CDR3 runs from the conserved cysteine through the conserved F or W. Each record gives: J gene, clone size, V gene, D gene, CDR3 DNA, CDR3 protein. The D gene is left open where the match is weak. Part of the rows lack a size; the others show once, few, many or a class for expanded clones.

j_gene: TRBJ1-1
abundance: .
v_gene: TRBV5-4
d_gene: .
CDR3nt: TGTGCCAGCAGCCCAGGACAGACCAACACTGAAGCTTTCTTT
CDR3aa: CASSPGQTNTEAFF

j_gene: TRBJ2-1
abundance: .
v_gene: TRBV5-4
d_gene: TRBD2
CDR3nt: TGTGCCAGCATCGCGACTAGCCGTTCCAATGAGCAGTTCTTC
CDR3aa: CASIATSRSNEQFF

j_gene: TRBJ2-7
abundance: .
v_gene: TRBV7-6
d_gene: .
CDR3nt: TGTGCCAGCAGCTTAGGTTGGGCCGGGGTCTCCTACGAGCAGTACTTC
CDR3aa: CASSLGWAGVSYEQYF

j_gene: TRBJ2-3
abundance: .
v_gene: TRBV19
d_gene: TRBD2
CDR3nt: TGTGCCAGTAGTACGCGACTAGCGGGAGGGATTAGCACAGATACGCAGTATTTT
CDR3aa: CASSTRLAGGISTDTQYF

j_gene: TRBJ1-1
abundance: .
v_gene: TRBV9
d_gene: .
CDR3nt: TGTGCCAGCAGCGTAGATTCGTGGGAGGGCACTGAAGCTTTCTTT
CDR3aa: CASSVDSWEGTEAFF

j_gene: TRBJ2-2
abundance: .
v_gene: TRBV5-5
d_gene: TRBD1
CDR3nt: TGTGCCAGCAGCTTGGGGGGACAGGGACGCACCGGGGAGCTGTTTTTT
CDR3aa: CASSLGGQGRTGELFF

j_gene: TRBJ2-7
abundance: .
v_gene: TRBV19
d_gene: TRBD2
CDR3nt: TGTGCCAGTAGTAAGGTCACTAGCGGGAGCTACGAGCAGTACTTC
CDR3aa: CASSKVTSGSYEQYF

j_gene: TRBJ2-7
abundance: .
v_gene: TRBV29-1
d_gene: .
CDR3nt: TGCAGCGTTGAAGGCCCAGGCCTCTACGAGCAGTACTTC
CDR3aa: CSVEGPGLYEQYF

j_gene: TRBJ2-1
abundance: .
v_gene: TRBV3-1/TRBV3-2
d_gene: TRBD2
CDR3nt: TGTGCCAGCAGCCAACCTACAACCGGGACTAAAAACAATGAGCAGTTCTTC
CDR3aa: CASSQPTTGTKNNEQFF

j_gene: TRBJ2-5
abundance: .
v_gene: TRBV9
d_gene: TRBD2
CDR3nt: TGTGCCAGCAGCGGGGGGACTAGCGTTGAGACCCAGTACTTC
CDR3aa: CASSGGTSVETQYF

j_gene: TRBJ2-1
abundance: .
v_gene: TRBV6-6
d_gene: .
CDR3nt: TGTGCCAGCAGTTCCGGACTGGGCTCCTACAATGAGCAGTTCTTC
CDR3aa: CASSSGLGSYNEQFF

j_gene: TRBJ2-2
abundance: few
v_gene: TRBV3-1/TRBV3-2
d_gene: .
CDR3nt: TGTGCCAGCAGCCATAGGACTCGGAACACCGGGGAGCTGTTTTTT
CDR3aa: CASSHRTRNTGELFF

j_gene: TRBJ2-1
abundance: .
v_gene: TRBV29-1
d_gene: TRBD2
CDR3nt: TGCAGCGTTGGGGGAACCGGGACTAGCGGGAACAATGAGCAGTTCTTC
CDR3aa: CSVGGTGTSGNNEQFF

j_gene: TRBJ2-5
abundance: .
v_gene: TRBV7-2
d_gene: TRBD2
CDR3nt: TGTGCCAGCAGCTTAGTTGGGACTAGCGTAGGAGAGACCCAGTACTTC
CDR3aa: CASSLVGTSVGETQYF

j_gene: TRBJ1-3
abundance: .
v_gene: TRBV28
d_gene: .
CDR3nt: TGTGCCAGCGGCAGTGGAAACACCATATATTTT
CDR3aa: CASGSGNTIYF

j_gene: TRBJ1-2
abundance: once
v_gene: TRBV29-1
d_gene: .
CDR3nt: TGCAGCGTAGAGCAGTCCGGTCGACTTGGCTACACCTTC
CDR3aa: CSVEQSGRLGYTF

j_gene: TRBJ2-7
abundance: .
v_gene: TRBV5-6
d_gene: .
CDR3nt: TGTGCCAGCAGCTCCCAACAGGACTCCTACGAGCAGTACTTC
CDR3aa: CASSSQQDSYEQYF

j_gene: TRBJ1-4
abundance: few
v_gene: TRBV28
d_gene: .
CDR3nt: TGTGCCAGCAGTTCACTGAGTACAACTAATGAAAAACTGTTTTTT
CDR3aa: CASSSLSTTNEKLFF

j_gene: TRBJ2-7
abundance: .
v_gene: TRBV18
d_gene: .
CDR3nt: TGTGCCAGCTCACCATCTGATAGGTCCAGCGACGAGCAGTACTTC
CDR3aa: CASSPSDRSSDEQYF

j_gene: TRBJ2-2
abundance: .
v_gene: TRBV10-2
d_gene: .
CDR3nt: TGCGCCAGCAGTGAGTCCGGCACCGGGGAGCTGTTTTTT
CDR3aa: CASSESGTGELFF

j_gene: TRBJ2-7
abundance: .
v_gene: TRBV2
d_gene: .
CDR3nt: TGTGCCAGCAGAGAACAGGTCTCTTGGGACGAGCAGTACTTC
CDR3aa: CASREQVSWDEQYF

j_gene: TRBJ2-1
abundance: .
v_gene: TRBV29-1
d_gene: .
CDR3nt: TGCAGCGTCGACAGCCCGTACTCCTACAATGAGCAGTTCTTC
CDR3aa: CSVDSPYSYNEQFF

j_gene: TRBJ2-3
abundance: .
v_gene: TRBV5-4
d_gene: .
CDR3nt: TGTGCCAGCAGCTCCAACACAGATACGCAGTATTTT
CDR3aa: CASSSNTDTQYF

j_gene: TRBJ1-5
abundance: .
v_gene: TRBV6-6
d_gene: TRBD1
CDR3nt: TGTGCCAGCAGTCCACCTCCCGGGACAGGGGGGTGGCAGCCCCAGCATTTT
CDR3aa: CASSPPPGTGGWQPQHF

j_gene: TRBJ2-2
abundance: once
v_gene: TRBV18
d_gene: TRBD1
CDR3nt: TGTGCCAGCTCACCACCGGACAGGTCCGACACCGGGGAGCTGTTTTTT
CDR3aa: CASSPPDRSDTGELFF

j_gene: TRBJ2-6
abundance: .
v_gene: TRBV9
d_gene: TRBD1
CDR3nt: TGTGCCAGCAGCGGACAGGGGGCGCCTGGGGCCAACGTCCTGACTTTC
CDR3aa: CASSGQGAPGANVLTF

j_gene: TRBJ1-1
abundance: .
v_gene: TRBV4-2
d_gene: TRBD1
CDR3nt: TGTGCCAGCAGCCCGACTGGGGCAGGGGGCACTGAAGCTTTCTTT
CDR3aa: CASSPTGAGGTEAFF

j_gene: TRBJ1-1
abundance: few
v_gene: TRBV6-1
d_gene: TRBD1
CDR3nt: TGTGCCAGCAGTGAGGACAGGGGCGCTTACCTCACTGAAGCTTTCTTT
CDR3aa: CASSEDRGAYLTEAFF

j_gene: TRBJ2-1
abundance: .
v_gene: TRBV11-2
d_gene: .
CDR3nt: TGTGCCAGCAGCTTAGATCGTCGGGACTGGAATAACAATGAGCAGTTCTTC
CDR3aa: CASSLDRRDWNNNEQFF

j_gene: TRBJ1-5
abundance: .
v_gene: TRBV7-2
d_gene: .
CDR3nt: TGTGCCAGCAGCTTAAACCCCCAGGGAGGTCAGCCCCAGCATTTT
CDR3aa: CASSLNPQGGQPQHF

j_gene: TRBJ1-4
abundance: .
v_gene: TRBV30
d_gene: TRBD1
CDR3nt: TGTGCCTGGAGTTTGATCCGGACAGGTTCACTGTTTTTT
CDR3aa: CAWSLIRTGSLFF

j_gene: TRBJ1-4
abundance: .
v_gene: TRBV5-5
d_gene: TRBD1
CDR3nt: TGTGCCAGCAGCTTGGCAGGGGGAAATGAAAAACTGTTTTTT
CDR3aa: CASSLAGGNEKLFF

j_gene: TRBJ2-5
abundance: .
v_gene: TRBV7-2
d_gene: TRBD2
CDR3nt: TGTGCCAGCAGCTTAGCGGTTACTAGCGGACAAGAGACCCAGTACTTC
CDR3aa: CASSLAVTSGQETQYF

j_gene: TRBJ2-1
abundance: .
v_gene: TRBV4-3
d_gene: TRBD1
CDR3nt: TGCGCCAGCAGCCACCGGACAGGGCCCCCCAATGAGCAGTTCTTC
CDR3aa: CASSHRTGPPNEQFF

j_gene: TRBJ2-3
abundance: .
v_gene: TRBV7-9
d_gene: .
CDR3nt: TGTGCCAGCAGCCTCCCGAGGAGGAACAATACGCAGTATTTT
CDR3aa: CASSLPRRNNTQYF

j_gene: TRBJ2-3
abundance: .
v_gene: TRBV28
d_gene: .
CDR3nt: TGTGCCAGCAGTCCGGGATCCCTCCCAGATACGCAGTATTTT
CDR3aa: CASSPGSLPDTQYF

j_gene: TRBJ2-7
abundance: .
v_gene: TRBV3-1/TRBV3-2
d_gene: TRBD2
CDR3nt: TGTGCCAGCAGCCAACACTTGACTAGCGCTGCAACCTACGAGCAGTACTTC
CDR3aa: CASSQHLTSAATYEQYF

j_gene: TRBJ1-5
abundance: .
v_gene: TRBV19
d_gene: TRBD1
CDR3nt: TGTGCCAGTAGTAGCCGGAAGGTAGGGGGCCGGGGTCAGCCCCAGCATTTT
CDR3aa: CASSSRKVGGRGQPQHF

j_gene: TRBJ1-5
abundance: .
v_gene: TRBV5-1
d_gene: TRBD1
CDR3nt: TGCGCCAGCAGCTATGGGACAGGGAACAATCAGCCCCAGCATTTT
CDR3aa: CASSYGTGNNQPQHF

j_gene: TRBJ2-1
abundance: .
v_gene: TRBV28
d_gene: .
CDR3nt: TGTGCCAGCAGTTTGGACTCCTGGCAGTTCTTC
CDR3aa: CASSLDSWQFF

j_gene: TRBJ2-1
abundance: few
v_gene: TRBV11-3
d_gene: TRBD2
CDR3nt: TGTGCCAGCAGCTTTAGCGGGAGCTCCTACAATGAGCAGTTCTTC
CDR3aa: CASSFSGSSYNEQFF

j_gene: TRBJ2-3
abundance: .
v_gene: TRBV21-1
d_gene: .
CDR3nt: TGTGCCAGCAGCAATCATAGGGGAGGACTCACAGATACGCAGTATTTT
CDR3aa: CASSNHRGGLTDTQYF

j_gene: TRBJ1-4
abundance: .
v_gene: TRBV5-1
d_gene: TRBD1
CDR3nt: TGCGCCAGCAGCTTGGCGGACAGGGTTGAAAAACTGTTTTTT
CDR3aa: CASSLADRVEKLFF

j_gene: TRBJ2-7
abundance: .
v_gene: TRBV19
d_gene: TRBD2
CDR3nt: TGTGCCAGTAGTATCCATTCTAGCGGGGTCTACGAGCAGTACTTC
CDR3aa: CASSIHSSGVYEQYF

j_gene: TRBJ1-2
abundance: .
v_gene: TRBV5-6
d_gene: TRBD1
CDR3nt: TGTGCCAGCAGCTTGGGGACAGGCGACGTGGGTTTTAACTATGGCTACACCTTC
CDR3aa: CASSLGTGDVGFNYGYTF

j_gene: TRBJ2-5
abundance: .
v_gene: TRBV5-1
d_gene: .
CDR3nt: TGCGCCAGCAGCTTGCTAGATTTGGCGGAGACCCAGTACTTC
CDR3aa: CASSLLDLAETQYF

j_gene: TRBJ1-1
abundance: .
v_gene: TRBV6-4
d_gene: .
CDR3nt: TGTGCCAGCAGTGATGTCAAGGGGGCTGAAGCTTTCTTT
CDR3aa: CASSDVKGAEAFF

j_gene: TRBJ1-1
abundance: .
v_gene: TRBV11-3
d_gene: .
CDR3nt: TGTGCCAGCAGCTCATCCGGGGGGGCGGGTGAAGCTTTCTTT
CDR3aa: CASSSSGGAGEAFF

j_gene: TRBJ2-7
abundance: .
v_gene: TRBV4-2
d_gene: TRBD2
CDR3nt: TGTGCCAGCAGCCTCGGAACTAGCGGGGTTAGCTCCTACGAGCAGTACTTC
CDR3aa: CASSLGTSGVSSYEQYF

j_gene: TRBJ2-1
abundance: .
v_gene: TRBV9
d_gene: TRBD2
CDR3nt: TGTGCCAGCAGCGTATTAGCGGGACGATACAATGAGCAGTTCTTC
CDR3aa: CASSVLAGRYNEQFF

j_gene: TRBJ2-7
abundance: .
v_gene: TRBV7-3
d_gene: .
CDR3nt: TGTGCCAGCAGCTTATCTGCCTGGGGCGCCTACGAGCAGTACTTC
CDR3aa: CASSLSAWGAYEQYF

j_gene: TRBJ2-7
abundance: .
v_gene: TRBV15
d_gene: TRBD2
CDR3nt: TGTGCCACCAGCGCGCGGGAGGTCCCCTTTATCTCCTACGAGCAGTACTTC
CDR3aa: CATSAREVPFISYEQYF

j_gene: TRBJ2-3
abundance: once
v_gene: TRBV19
d_gene: TRBD2
CDR3nt: TGTGCCACCACGACACCGGCTAGCGGGAGGGTCACAGATACGCAGTATTTT
CDR3aa: CATTTPASGRVTDTQYF

j_gene: TRBJ1-5
abundance: .
v_gene: TRBV5-5
d_gene: TRBD1
CDR3nt: TGTGCCAGCAGTCGGACAGGGGGTTATCAGCCCCAGCATTTT
CDR3aa: CASSRTGGYQPQHF